This TCR beta chain is from a study of CD8 T cells in ankylosing spondylitis. V trimming: 0 bases; J trimming: 0 bases; junction bases outside the gene matches: 3. Germline V gene sequence: CDR1 SQVTM, CDR2 ANQGSEA. CDR3 length: 16 residues. Each CDR3 protein gets one entry after TCRdb re-called the 5' RACE reads with MiXCR. The sample holds 350,000 to 450,000 distinct CDR3 sequences; roughly 20% are singletons and the top ten take about an eighth. This clonotype was seen more than once but under ten times. The rearrangement uses TRBV29-1 and TRBJ2-3; 10 bases are shared with TRBD2. The sequence was collected from a male donor with ankylosing spondylitis or in good health (not recorded which). Sequencing input: blood, either unsorted or a sorted T cell fraction (not recorded which). CDR3 region: CSVEDLSGGSTDTQYF. CDR3 sequence (DNA): TGCAGCGTTGAAGATCTTAGCGGGGGGAGCACAGATACGCAGTATTTT.